The 10 T cell receptor beta chains below all came from one sample that was sequenced in a study of T cell repertoires in cytomegalovirus infection. One entry per CDR3 protein results from TCRdb running MiXCR on the reads. The sample contains approximately 500,000 distinct CDR3 sequences, approximately 15% of which appear only once. Sequencing used CD8+ T cells from PBMCs. All receptors come from a human donor in good health (CMV status not recorded). Some clones in this sample may be carry-over from other donors' samples.

Points on this clonotype: Sequence at one end of the junction differs from germline and may be a read error. This sequence joins TRBV29-1 and TRBJ2-1; 9 bases align to TRBD1. The germline CDR1 and CDR2 sequences are SQVTM and ANQGSEA. The CDR3 contains 18 residues. CDR3 DNA sequence: TGCAGCGTTGGTAGGACAGGGGCCGTACTCAGCTCCCACAATGAGCAGTTCTTC. This sequence encodes CSVGRTGAVLSSHNEQFF.

This clonotype has at least ten counts. V is TRBV12-3 or TRBV12-4 and J is TRBJ2-7, with 10 positions matching TRBD1. This CDR3 is built from 13 residues. V was clipped by 9 bases and J by 3 bases; unmatched bases: 5. This chain's CDR3 is CASSGTGVYEQYF. The CDR3 DNA reads TGTGCCAGTTCCGGGACAGGGGTCTACGAGCAGTACTTC.

A note on this clonotype: The junction and the germline gene differ at one end; a read error may be behind it. This rearrangement joins TRBV9 to TRBJ2-1; 7 bases match TRBD1. The CDR3 consists of 13 residues. CDR1 SGDLS and CDR2 YYNGEE come from the germline V gene. DNA for the CDR3: TGTGCCAGCAGCGTCGACAGGGTCAATGAGCGGTTCTTC. It codes for CASSVDRVNERFF.

The chain couples TRBV9 to TRBJ2-7; TRBD2 might be the D (6 bases). The CDR3 is 15 residues long. The germline V and J ends were trimmed by 0 bases and 6 bases, with 16 bases remaining between them. CDR1 and CDR2 from the germline V gene are SGDLS and YYNGEE. For the CDR3, the DNA is TGTGCCAGCAGCGTAGTGGGGGGACCCTTCGGCGAGCAGTACTTC. This gives the protein CASSVVGGPFGEQYF.

This rearrangement joins TRBV5-1 to TRBJ2-7; TRBD1 matches at 9 bases. Looked up from germline, CDR1 is SGHRS and CDR2 is YFSETQ. The V segment lost 1 base and the J segment 7 bases; nucleotides outside the gene matches: 9. CDR3 length equals 15 residues. The CDR3 nucleotides read TGCGCCAGCAGCTTGAGGGACAGGGACTCTCGAGAGCAGTACTTC. Amino acids: CASSLRDRDSREQYF.

This clonotype was seen a few times. The J gene is TRBJ2-1, the V gene TRBV27, with D perhaps matching TRBD1 or TRBD2 (5 bases each). Germline CDR1 MNHEY, CDR2 SMNVEV (reference sequence). The CDR3 sequence is 15 residues long. The ends were cut back, 4 bases at V and 7 bases at J, with 17 bases in the middle. The CDR3 sequence: CASSSGDPPTNEQFF. The CDR3 DNA sequence: TGTGCCAGCAGTTCCGGGGACCCCCCTACTAATGAGCAGTTCTTC.

This rearrangement joins TRBV7-9 to TRBJ2-2, with D possibly being TRBD2 (5 bases). The CDR3 extends over 16 amino acids. CDR1 is SEHNR, CDR2 FQNEAQ, per germline (reference sequence). Trimming shortened V by 5 bases and J by 3 bases, and 16 bases separated the two germline ends. This CDR3 reads CASSPEVAIYTGELFF. DNA for the CDR3: TGTGCCAGCAGCCCCGAGGTAGCGATATACACCGGGGAGCTGTTTTTT.

This clonotype was counted many times. The chain combines TRBV15 with TRBJ1-5; maybe TRBD1 (6 bases). The CDR3 loop spans 16 amino acids. The V end lost 0 bases, the J end lost 4 bases, and 13 bases lay between the germline ends. CDR1 is LNHNV, CDR2 YYDKDF, per germline (reference sequence). Here the CDR3 DNA reads TGTGCCACCAGCAGAGATCACAGGGCTTTTAATCAGCCCCAGCATTTT. Encoded protein: CATSRDHRAFNQPQHF.

This clonotype was counted ten times or more. The rearrangement uses TRBV12-3 or TRBV12-4 and TRBJ2-2, with 9 bases aligning to TRBD2. The CDR3 is 17 amino acids. Trimming removed 7 bases from V and 1 base from J; junction bases left unmatched: 10. In nucleotides, the CDR3 is TGTGCCAGCACCAACCCTCTAGCGGGGCTGAACACCGGGGAGCTGTTTTTT. Translation gives CASTNPLAGLNTGELFF.

This chain links TRBV19 with TRBJ1-1; possible D gene TRBD1, 5 bases. Trimming took off 6 bases at V and 6 bases at J, with 23 bases between the two ends. Germline CDR1 is LNHDA and CDR2 is SQIVND (reference sequence). This CDR3 contains 16 residues. The CDR3 here is CASSPKEWGPFAEAFF. The CDR3 region has the DNA TGTGCCAGTAGCCCGAAGGAATGGGGCCCTTTCGCTGAAGCTTTCTTT.